The 32 T cell receptor beta chains presented below share a single source sample, sequenced in a study of blood T cell repertoires in COVID-19. Method: immunoSEQ multiplex PCR; TCRdb's copy keeps in-frame clones and lacks some. The sample holds 240,000 or so clones, about 68% seen once. Sequencing used peripheral blood. These receptors were taken from an elderly woman with acute or convalescent COVID-19.

The chain recombines TRBV4-3 with TRBJ2-3; 12 nucleotides line up with TRBD2. The V gene end was trimmed by 5 bases and the J gene end by 2 bases; junction bases not matched to a gene: 14. CDR3 length: 19 amino acids. CDR1 is LGHNA, CDR2 YSLEER, per germline. CDR3 coding DNA: TGCGCCAGCAGCACCCGAGTCACTAGCGGGGGGACACCCACAGATACGCAGTATTTT. It codes for CASSTRVTSGGTPTDTQYF.

The chain is built from TRBV5-1 and TRBJ2-6, with a tentative D call TRBD1 (6 bases). V lost 2 bases and J 2 bases, leaving 8 bases between the germline ends. The CDR3 sequence is 15 residues long. Germline V gene sequence: CDR1 SGHRS, CDR2 YFSETQ. The CDR3 region is CASSLGGAGANVLTF. In nucleotides, the CDR3 is TGCGCCAGCAGCTTAGGGGGAGCTGGGGCCAACGTCCTGACTTTC.

This clone was recorded a few times. This chain connects TRBV5-6 to TRBJ2-1; 10 bases are a match to TRBD1. There are 16 residues in the CDR3. Unmatched junction bases numbered 8, after V lost 3 bases and J lost 5 bases. The V gene's germline CDR1 is SGHDT and CDR2 YYEEEE. The CDR3 protein is CASSWGTGVTNNEQFF. The CDR3 nucleotides read TGTGCCAGCAGCTGGGGGACAGGGGTTACGAACAATGAGCAGTTCTTC. The variable domain in full, completed from reference TRBV5-6 and TRBJ2-1, reads DAGVTQSPTHLIKTRGQQVTLRCSPKSGHDTVSWYQQALGQGPQFIFQYYEEEERQRGNFPDRFSGHQFPNYSSELNVNALLLGDSALYLCASSWGTGVTNNEQFFGPGTRLTVL.

This clone was observed once. The gene calls are TRBV7-2 and TRBJ2-7, with 8 bases aligning to TRBD2. The length of the CDR3 is 14 residues. CDR1 SGHTA and CDR2 FQGNSA come from the germline V gene. The J segment lost 3 bases and the V segment lost 2 bases, leaving 3 bases of the junction unmatched. CDR3: CASSLSGGNYEQYF. The CDR3 bases are TGTGCCAGCAGCTTAAGCGGGGGTAACTACGAGCAGTACTTC.

CDR3 protein: CAISESQGTNSPLHF. In DNA form, the CDR3 reads TGTGCCATCAGTGAGTCGCAGGGGACGAATTCACCCCTCCACTTT. The chain carries TRBV10-3 and TRBJ1-6; D may be TRBD1 (6 bases). CDR3 length: 15 amino acids. V lost 0 bases, J lost 7 bases, and 10 bases lay in between. CDR1 is ENHRY, CDR2 SYGVKD, per germline.

The V and J genes are TRBV4-1 and TRBJ1-3; TRBD1 might be the D (5 bases). The CDR3 has 16 amino acids. Germline CDR1 is MGHRA and CDR2 is YSYEKL. Trimming cost V 3 bases and J 0 bases, with 12 bases left between them. CDR3 in DNA: TGCGCCAGCAGCCAGCAAGGGACTAACTCTGGAAACACCATATATTTT. Protein product: CASSQQGTNSGNTIYF.

The rearrangement joins TRBV5-4 to TRBJ2-7; no clear D gene. With 3 bases removed from V and 5 bases from J, the gap between germline ends came to 9 bases. The germline V gene encodes CDR1 SGHNT and CDR2 YYREEE (reference sequence). This CDR3 region has 12 residues. The chain's CDR3 is CASSSLEHEQYF. CDR3 coding DNA: TGTGCCAGCAGCTCGCTAGAACACGAGCAGTACTTC.

This sequence joins TRBV9 and TRBJ2-1; 7 bases map to TRBD2. This CDR3 comprises 12 residues. Germline CDR1 reads SGDLS; CDR2 reads YYNGEE. Trimming cost V 7 bases and J 6 bases; bases outside gene matches: 4. CDR3 amino acids: CASGRAFNEQFF. The CDR3 DNA sequence: TGTGCCAGCGGGAGGGCGTTCAATGAGCAGTTCTTC.

This clone has only one observation. This chain links TRBV5-1 with TRBJ1-1; 9 bases are shared with TRBD1. This CDR3 region has 16 residues. The J segment lost 5 bases and the V segment lost 0 bases, leaving 8 bases of the junction unmatched. Germline V gives CDR1 SGHRS, CDR2 YFSETQ. CDR3 sequence (DNA): TGCGCCAGCAGCTTGGTACAGGGGGCTCGTGGGACTGAAGCTTTCTTT. Its translation is CASSLVQGARGTEAFF.

The V call is TRBV15, the J call TRBJ1-2; 10 nucleotides match TRBD1. Trimming removed 3 bases from V and 4 bases from J; junction bases left unmatched: 2. CDR1 and CDR2 from the germline V gene are LNHNV and YYDKDF (reference sequence). This CDR3 region has 14 residues. CDR3 loop: CATSRGQGSYGYTF. CDR3 DNA sequence: TGTGCCACCAGCAGGGGACAGGGGTCCTATGGCTACACCTTC. Full variable domain (remainder filled in from reference TRBV15 and TRBJ1-2): DAMVIQNPRYQVTQFGKPVTLSCSQTLNHNVMYWYQQKSSQAPKLLFHYYDKDFNNEADTPDNFQSRRPNTSFCFLDIRSPGLGDTAMYLCATSRGQGSYGYTFGSGTRLTVV.

The chain is built from TRBV5-1 and TRBJ2-6; D remains unclear. Germline V gives CDR1 SGHRS, CDR2 YFSETQ. The CDR3 loop spans 15 amino acids. V was trimmed by 0 bases and J by 1 base, leaving 5 bases between them. In DNA, the CDR3 is TGCGCCAGCAGCTTGGCCTTATCTGGGGCCAACGTCCTGACTTTC. Its translation: CASSLALSGANVLTF.

The chain recombines TRBV7-2 with TRBJ2-7, with D perhaps matching TRBD1 (5 bases). Trimming left V 0 bases short and J 3 bases short, with 12 bases between. The CDR3 is 15 amino acids. CDR1 and CDR2 from the germline V gene are SGHTA and FQGNSA. CDR3 residues: CASSLALGVIYEQYF. The CDR3 nucleotides are TGTGCCAGCAGCTTAGCCCTAGGGGTGATCTACGAGCAGTACTTC.

This sequence joins TRBV6-1 and TRBJ1-2; 10 nucleotides match TRBD1. Germline trimming cut 3 bases from V and 4 bases from J; bases unmatched to any gene: 11. The CDR3 spans 17 residues. Germline loops: CDR1 MNHNS, CDR2 SASEGT. The CDR3 nucleotides read TGTGCCAGCAGTGACCAATGGGACAGGGGAGGACTCTATGGCTACACCTTC. This sequence encodes CASSDQWDRGGLYGYTF.

This chain connects TRBV12-3 or TRBV12-4 to TRBJ2-1; 7 bases fit TRBD1. V dropped 7 bases and J dropped 6; count of bases not matched to a gene: 6. This CDR3 spans 13 amino acids. The CDR3 is CASTRDSGNEQFF. The CDR3 DNA reads TGTGCCAGCACCCGGGACAGCGGCAATGAGCAGTTCTTC.

V and J are TRBV9 and TRBJ2-7, with TRBD1 matching 8 bases. CDR1 SGDLS and CDR2 YYNGEE come from the germline V gene. The length of the CDR3 is 16 residues. J lost 4 bases, V lost 4 bases, and 13 bases had no gene match. CDR3 residues: CASSPQSTGGWYEQYF. In nucleotides, the CDR3 is TGTGCCAGCAGCCCCCAAAGCACAGGGGGGTGGTACGAGCAGTACTTC.

J is TRBJ1-4 and V is TRBV6-5, with D uncertain. The CDR3 extends over 14 amino acids. V dropped 2 bases and J dropped 7 bases, with 11 bases sitting between them. CDR1 and CDR2 from the germline V gene are MNHEY and SVGAGI. CDR3 amino acids: CASSYGRSPEKLFF. CDR3 nucleotides: TGTGCCAGCAGTTACGGGAGGTCACCTGAAAAACTGTTTTTT.

The V call is TRBV15, the J call TRBJ2-1; the match to TRBD2 covers 7 bases. The germline CDR1 and CDR2 sequences are LNHNV and YYDKDF (reference sequence). The CDR3 is 11 residues long. The junction had 1 base not matched to a gene; V was cut back by 5 bases and J by 9 bases. The CDR3 bases are TGTGCCACCAGCGGGGGGGTTGAGCAGTTCTTC. Translated, it gives CATSGGVEQFF.

The chain combines TRBV27 with TRBJ1-4, with TRBD1 matching 10 bases. Unmatched junction bases numbered 6, after V lost 6 bases and J lost 8 bases. In germline, CDR1 is MNHEY, CDR2 SMNVEV (reference sequence). This CDR3 contains 14 residues. The CDR3 is CASSQGQGPEKLFF. The CDR3 nucleotides are TGTGCCAGCAGCCAGGGACAGGGGCCCGAAAAACTGTTTTTT.

Only a few counts were recorded for this clone. The V call is TRBV7-3, the J call TRBJ1-1; no clear D. The CDR3 has 13 residues. Looked up from germline, CDR1 is SGHTA and CDR2 is FQGTGA. The germline V and J ends were trimmed by 8 bases and 5 bases, with 15 bases remaining between them. DNA of the CDR3: TGTGCCAGCGGGCTCCAAAGAGGGACTGAAGCTTTCTTT. Its translation: CASGLQRGTEAFF.

V usage is TRBV3-1 (or the pseudogene TRBV3-2) and J usage is TRBJ2-3, with TRBD2 matching 11 bases. Trimming took 4 bases from V and 5 from J; bases not matched to a gene: 8. This CDR3 is built from 16 residues. Germline assignment: CDR1 LGHDT and CDR2 YNNKEL (reference sequence). This chain's CDR3 is CASSRKTGTSGDTQYF. The CDR3 DNA reads TGTGCCAGCAGCCGAAAAACCGGGACTAGCGGAGATACGCAGTATTTT.

The chain couples TRBV5-1 to TRBJ1-2; D unresolved. Germline values: CDR1 SGHRS, CDR2 YFSETQ. The CDR3 runs to 13 residues. V gave up 1 base and J gave up 3 bases, with 7 bases separating them. CDR3 region: CASSLFSDYGYTF. In DNA, the CDR3 is TGCGCCAGCAGCTTGTTTAGTGACTATGGCTACACCTTC.

The rearrangement links TRBV6-2 or TRBV6-3 to TRBJ2-5; tentatively, D is TRBD2 (5 bases). V was clipped by 2 bases and J by 2 bases, with 12 bases between them. The CDR3 length is 15 residues. From germline, CDR1 is MNHEY and CDR2 SVGEGT. The CDR3 DNA is TGTGCCAGCAGTTACGAGGGCGGGCCGCAAGAGACCCAGTACTTC. This codes for CASSYEGGPQETQYF.

Comments on this clone: The same CDR3 arises from other DNA sequences in this sample as well. The V gene is TRBV6-2 or TRBV6-3, the J gene TRBJ2-2, with D possibly TRBD1 on 6 matching bases. V lost 3 bases, J lost 0 bases, and 11 bases lay in between. CDR3 length equals 16 residues. CDR1 and CDR2 (germline): MNHEY, SVGEGT. The CDR3 sequence: CASSYGQGTNTGELFF. The CDR3 DNA is TGTGCCAGCAGTTATGGGCAGGGGACGAACACCGGGGAGCTGTTTTTT.

V gene TRBV3-1 (or the pseudogene TRBV3-2) combines with J gene TRBJ1-5; D is ambiguous. CDR3 length: 15 amino acids. Germline loops: CDR1 LGHDT, CDR2 YNNKEL (reference sequence). The V end was cut by 0 bases, the J end by 4 bases, with 10 bases between. CDR3 protein: CASSQDPGINQPQHF. As DNA, the CDR3 is TGTGCCAGCAGCCAAGATCCGGGGATTAATCAGCCCCAGCATTTT.

CDR3 amino acids: CARKNRDFCNQPQHF. In DNA form, the CDR3 reads TGTGCCAGAAAGAACCGGGACTTTTGCAATCAGCCCCAGCATTTT. The chain uses TRBV7-7 and TRBJ1-5; possibly TRBD1 for D (5 bases). This CDR3 comprises 15 residues. With 9 bases removed from V and 2 bases from J, the gap between germline ends came to 17 bases. The germline CDR1 and CDR2 sequences are SSHAT and FNYEAQ (reference sequence).

The chain has TRBV20-1 and TRBJ1-2; TRBD1 matches 7 bases. The CDR3 loop spans 10 amino acids. V shed 7 bases, J shed 11 bases, and the junction held 7 bases outside the gene matches. Germline V gene lookup returns CDR1 DFQATT and CDR2 SNEGSKA (reference sequence). CDR3 DNA sequence: TGCAGTGTCGGGACAGAGAGTTACACCTTC. Its translation is CSVGTESYTF.

This clone was observed a few times. The rearrangement uses TRBV5-1 and TRBJ2-7; 16 positions match TRBD2. Germline V gene data show CDR1 as SGHRS and CDR2 as YFSETQ. The junction had 10 bases not matched to a gene; V was cut back by 4 bases and J by 0 bases. The CDR3 runs 19 residues. The CDR3 bases are TGCGCCAGCAGCCCCGAGGGACTAGCGGGAGGGGGAAGCTCCTACGAGCAGTACTTC. Protein product: CASSPEGLAGGGSSYEQYF.

The V gene is TRBV5-6, the J gene TRBJ1-2; 10 bases align to TRBD1. The junction had 8 bases not matched to a gene; V was cut back by 4 bases and J by 8 bases. This CDR3 contains 14 residues. Germline V gene data show CDR1 as SGHDT and CDR2 as YYEEEE. Here the CDR3 DNA reads TGTGCCAGCAGCCTACCCGGGACAGGGGAAGGCTACACCTTC. Residues: CASSLPGTGEGYTF.

V is TRBV12-3 or TRBV12-4 and J is TRBJ2-7, with D tentatively TRBD1 (5 bases). V was shortened by 3 bases and J by 4 bases, with 10 bases between the two germline ends. This CDR3 comprises 13 residues. The CDR3 sequence is CASSLGQSYEQYF. For the CDR3, the DNA is TGTGCCAGCAGTTTGGGGCAGTCGTACGAGCAGTACTTC.

The table lists this clone with many counts. The rearrangement uses TRBV3-1 (or the pseudogene TRBV3-2) and TRBJ2-3, with D possibly being TRBD2 (7 bases). Germline assignment: CDR1 LGHDT and CDR2 YNNKEL (reference sequence). With 0 bases removed from V and 6 bases from J, the gap between germline ends came to 19 bases. The CDR3 contains 17 residues. The CDR3 coding sequence is TGTGCCAGCAGCCAAGATTTATGGGGGGGGGCCGGGGATACGCAGTATTTT. This encodes CASSQDLWGGAGDTQYF.

The J gene is TRBJ2-1, the V gene TRBV5-4; 8 bases line up with TRBD2. V gave up 4 bases and J gave up 7 bases; unmatched junction bases: 13. CDR1 SGHNT and CDR2 YYREEE come from the germline V gene (reference sequence). This CDR3 is built from 16 residues. The CDR3: CASSKVVAGGWNEQFF. The CDR3 DNA sequence: TGTGCCAGCAGCAAGGTTGTGGCGGGAGGTTGGAATGAGCAGTTCTTC.

The genes are TRBV10-3 and TRBJ2-1; a weak D match, TRBD2 (5 bases). The CDR3 covers 14 residues. Germline-derived CDR1 and CDR2 are ENHRY and SYGVKD. With 0 bases removed from V and 9 bases from J, the gap between germline ends came to 12 bases. This CDR3 is CAISESSSKAEQFF. The CDR3 nucleotides are TGTGCCATCAGTGAGTCCTCTAGCAAGGCTGAGCAGTTCTTC.